A selection of T cell receptor beta chains follows, all from one sample in a study of beta chain features in type 1 diabetes. Assay used: immunoSEQ multiplex PCR; TCRdb lists only in-frame clones, some missing. The sample lists some 250,000 clones, 25% to 30% occurring once. The sequenced sample consisted of central memory CD4+ T cells from blood. Every receptor here comes from a man under 40 in good health. CDR3s include the opening cysteine and the closing phenylalanine or tryptophan. D genes are given only for firm matches. Size values are once, few and many counts, or a class for expanded clones, and some rows have none.

clone_size: few; j_call: TRBJ2-6; d_call: .; cdr3_length: 15; v_call: TRBV10-3; cdr3_nt: TGTGCCATCAGCACCACAGGGTCTGGGGCCAACGTCCTGACTTTC; cdr3_aa: CAISTTGSGANVLTF
clone_size: many; j_call: TRBJ2-2; d_call: TRBD2; cdr3_length: 15; v_call: TRBV7-2; cdr3_nt: TGTGCCAGCAGTACAGCGGGAGCGGTCACCGGGGAGCTGTTTTTT; cdr3_aa: CASSTAGAVTGELFF
clone_size: .; j_call: TRBJ2-2; d_call: .; cdr3_length: 14; v_call: TRBV7-2; cdr3_nt: TGTGCCAGCAGCTGGGGACATGGCACCGGGGAGCTGTTTTTT; cdr3_aa: CASSWGHGTGELFF
clone_size: .; j_call: TRBJ1-5; d_call: .; cdr3_length: 14; v_call: TRBV4-3; cdr3_nt: TGCGCCAGCAGCCAAGATGGGGGTAATCAGCCCCAGCATTTT; cdr3_aa: CASSQDGGNQPQHF
clone_size: .; j_call: TRBJ2-5; d_call: .; cdr3_length: 14; v_call: TRBV5-4; cdr3_nt: TGTGCCAGCAGCTTGGCAGCATCAGGAGAGACCCAGTACTTC; cdr3_aa: CASSLAASGETQYF
clone_size: few; j_call: TRBJ1-4; d_call: .; cdr3_length: 15; v_call: TRBV7-8; cdr3_nt: TGTGCCAGCAGCCGCCTCGGGGGTCTCAATGAAAAACTGTTTTTT; cdr3_aa: CASSRLGGLNEKLFF
clone_size: few; j_call: TRBJ2-3; d_call: TRBD2; cdr3_length: 17; v_call: TRBV5-4; cdr3_nt: TGTGCCAGCAGCGCAAGACTAGCGGGATGGGGGGCAGATACGCAGTATTTT; cdr3_aa: CASSARLAGWGADTQYF
clone_size: .; j_call: TRBJ1-4; d_call: .; cdr3_length: 12; v_call: TRBV9; cdr3_nt: TGTGCCAGCAGCGGAGCGAGAGAAAAACTGTTTTTT; cdr3_aa: CASSGAREKLFF
clone_size: .; j_call: TRBJ2-1; d_call: TRBD2; cdr3_length: 16; v_call: TRBV4-2; cdr3_nt: TGTGCCAGCAGCCAAGAACTAGCGGGGGGATACAATGAGCAGTTCTTC; cdr3_aa: CASSQELAGGYNEQFF
clone_size: few; j_call: TRBJ2-3; d_call: .; cdr3_length: 12; v_call: TRBV29-1; cdr3_nt: TGCAGCGTTGCCCGGGAGATAGATACGCAGTATTTT; cdr3_aa: CSVAREIDTQYF
clone_size: .; j_call: TRBJ2-7; d_call: TRBD2; cdr3_length: 15; v_call: TRBV10-3; cdr3_nt: TGTGCCATCAGTACTCTAGCGGGAGGCCGCTACGAGCAGTACTTC; cdr3_aa: CAISTLAGGRYEQYF
clone_size: .; j_call: TRBJ2-7; d_call: .; cdr3_length: 13; v_call: TRBV5-6; cdr3_nt: TGTGCCAGCAGCCGGGACCAGTCCTACGAGCAGTACTTC; cdr3_aa: CASSRDQSYEQYF
clone_size: few; j_call: TRBJ2-5; d_call: .; cdr3_length: 14; v_call: TRBV19; cdr3_nt: TGTGCCAGTAGTAGGAGCAGGGCGGAAGAGACCCAGTACTTC; cdr3_aa: CASSRSRAEETQYF
clone_size: few; j_call: TRBJ2-5; d_call: TRBD1; cdr3_length: 13; v_call: TRBV30; cdr3_nt: TGTGCCTGGGACAGGGTCCGCCAAGAGACCCAGTACTTC; cdr3_aa: CAWDRVRQETQYF
clone_size: .; j_call: TRBJ1-3; d_call: .; cdr3_length: 13; v_call: TRBV30; cdr3_nt: TGTGCCTGGAAGCACTACTCTGGAAACACCATATATTTT; cdr3_aa: CAWKHYSGNTIYF
clone_size: few; j_call: TRBJ2-1; d_call: TRBD1; cdr3_length: 15; v_call: TRBV7-2; cdr3_nt: TGTGCCAGCAGCGGCGGGACAGGGAAGTTTCATGAGCAGTTCTTC; cdr3_aa: CASSGGTGKFHEQFF
clone_size: few; j_call: TRBJ2-7; d_call: .; cdr3_length: 12; v_call: TRBV29-1; cdr3_nt: TGCAGCGTGAGGCGGGTAAACTACGAGCAGTACTTC; cdr3_aa: CSVRRVNYEQYF
clone_size: few; j_call: TRBJ2-5; d_call: .; cdr3_length: 14; v_call: TRBV29-1; cdr3_nt: TGCAGCGTTGTTGGCAGATTGAGGCAGGAGACCCAGTACTTC; cdr3_aa: CSVVGRLRQETQYF
clone_size: .; j_call: TRBJ2-2; d_call: TRBD1; cdr3_length: 19; v_call: TRBV5-4; cdr3_nt: TGTGCCAGCAGCTTGGTAGGGGCCGGGACAGGGATGTACACCGGGGAGCTGTTTTTT; cdr3_aa: CASSLVGAGTGMYTGELFF
clone_size: .; j_call: TRBJ2-3; d_call: TRBD2; cdr3_length: 14; v_call: TRBV10-1; cdr3_nt: TGCGCCAGCAGACCCGGGACTACTAGGGGTACGCAGTATTTT; cdr3_aa: CASRPGTTRGTQYF
clone_size: few; j_call: TRBJ2-1; d_call: TRBD2; cdr3_length: 18; v_call: TRBV11-2; cdr3_nt: TGTGCCAGCAGCTTAGTGGGTGCGGGAGCGGGGTTGTACAATGAGCAGTTCTTC; cdr3_aa: CASSLVGAGAGLYNEQFF
clone_size: few; j_call: TRBJ2-3; d_call: .; cdr3_length: 11; v_call: TRBV30; cdr3_nt: TGTGCCTGGACCCTCACAGATACGCAGTATTTT; cdr3_aa: CAWTLTDTQYF
clone_size: few; j_call: TRBJ2-2; d_call: TRBD1; cdr3_length: 15; v_call: TRBV30; cdr3_nt: TGTGCCTGGAGCAAGAGACAGGGGGTCGGCGGGGAGCTGTTTTTT; cdr3_aa: CAWSKRQGVGGELFF
clone_size: .; j_call: TRBJ2-5; d_call: .; cdr3_length: 12; v_call: TRBV4-1; cdr3_nt: TGCGCCAGCAGCCAAGACCAAGAGACCCAGTACTTC; cdr3_aa: CASSQDQETQYF
clone_size: .; j_call: TRBJ2-5; d_call: .; cdr3_length: 14; v_call: TRBV5-1; cdr3_nt: TGCGCCAGCAGCTCCGGGTCGGGGCAAGAGACCCAGTACTTC; cdr3_aa: CASSSGSGQETQYF
clone_size: .; j_call: TRBJ2-7; d_call: TRBD2; cdr3_length: 15; v_call: TRBV5-1; cdr3_nt: TGCGCCAGCAGCTTGTCCGAGGGAGGGCCGCAAGAGCAGTACTTC; cdr3_aa: CASSLSEGGPQEQYF
clone_size: few; j_call: TRBJ2-1; d_call: TRBD2; cdr3_length: 16; v_call: TRBV25-1; cdr3_nt: TGTGCCAGCAGTGAAACGGGGCGGGGGGGCCGAAATGAGCAGTTCTTC; cdr3_aa: CASSETGRGGRNEQFF
clone_size: few; j_call: TRBJ2-1; d_call: TRBD1; cdr3_length: 15; v_call: TRBV11-2; cdr3_nt: TGTGCCAGCAGCGATACAGGGGGCGCCCACAATGAGCAGTTCTTC; cdr3_aa: CASSDTGGAHNEQFF
clone_size: .; j_call: TRBJ2-7; d_call: .; cdr3_length: 13; v_call: TRBV7-2; cdr3_nt: TGTGCCAGCAGCTTCCTCTCATCGGGGGAGCAGTACTTC; cdr3_aa: CASSFLSSGEQYF
clone_size: .; j_call: TRBJ1-1; d_call: .; cdr3_length: 12; v_call: TRBV5-4; cdr3_nt: TGTGCCAGCAGGACATCGAACACTGAAGCTTTCTTT; cdr3_aa: CASRTSNTEAFF
clone_size: many; j_call: TRBJ1-2; d_call: .; cdr3_length: 14; v_call: TRBV6-1; cdr3_nt: TGTGCCAGCAGGCCCCAATCCTCGCCTTATGGCTACACCTTC; cdr3_aa: CASRPQSSPYGYTF
clone_size: .; j_call: TRBJ2-7; d_call: .; cdr3_length: 14; v_call: TRBV7-9; cdr3_nt: TGTGCCAGCAGCAAAAGAGACAGACCCTACGAGCAGTACTTC; cdr3_aa: CASSKRDRPYEQYF
clone_size: few; j_call: TRBJ2-3; d_call: .; cdr3_length: 16; v_call: TRBV4-1; cdr3_nt: TGCGCCAGCAGCCAAGTTGGTAGGCTCAGAACAGATACGCAGTATTTT; cdr3_aa: CASSQVGRLRTDTQYF